This entry lists 7 T cell receptor beta chains sequenced from one sample in a study of shared clonotypes between healthy human individuals. TCRdb keeps only in-frame clones here, not all; method: immunoSEQ multiplex PCR. The table includes approximately 980,000 clones, 76% detected once. Sequencing used memory CD4+ T cells sorted from blood. Stated subset: CD45RA-negative fraction. These receptors all come from a man in his late teens or twenties in good health.

The J gene is TRBJ1-1, the V gene TRBV6-1, with TRBD1 matching 7 bases. J lost 0 bases, V lost 2 bases, and 9 bases had no gene match. The germline V gene encodes CDR1 MNHNS and CDR2 SASEGT. The CDR3 sequence is 17 residues long. The CDR3 here is CASSEKRQGIMNTEAFF. CDR3 DNA sequence: TGTGCCAGCAGTGAAAAACGACAGGGAATAATGAACACTGAAGCTTTCTTT.

The chain has TRBV6-5 and TRBJ2-5; possibly TRBD1 for D (6 bases). The CDR3 runs 15 residues. CDR1 is MNHEY and CDR2 is SVGAGI in the germline V gene. V was pared by 6 bases and J by 5 bases, with 19 bases between. The CDR3 region has the DNA TGTGCCAGCAGCTACAACACAGGGAAGGGGGAGACCCAGTACTTC. The encoded protein is CASSYNTGKGETQYF.

This clone appeared many times. The V call is TRBV11-2, the J call TRBJ2-1, with D tentatively TRBD1 (5 bases). The CDR3 is made up of 16 amino acids. With 6 bases removed from V and 0 bases from J, the gap between germline ends came to 15 bases. CDR1 and CDR2 (germline): SGHAT, FQNNGV. This CDR3 is CASSRQLSSSYNEQFF. CDR3 coding DNA: TGTGCCAGCAGTCGACAGCTTTCTAGCTCCTACAATGAGCAGTTCTTC. The full variable domain, its missing parts supplied by reference TRBV11-2 and TRBJ2-1, is EAGVAQSPRYKIIEKRQSVAFWCNPISGHATLYWYQQILGQGPKLLIQFQNNGVVDDSQLPKDRFSAERLKGVDSTLKIQPAKLEDSAVYLCASSRQLSSSYNEQFFGPGTRLTVL.

V gene TRBV7-2 combines with J gene TRBJ1-5, with 10 nucleotides matching TRBD1. Trimming cost V 1 base and J 2 bases; bases outside gene matches: 5. The length of the CDR3 is 17 residues. Germline CDR1 SGHTA, CDR2 FQGNSA. CDR3 amino acids: CASSLGTGGVGNQPQHF. CDR3 sequence (DNA): TGTGCCAGCAGCTTAGGGACAGGGGGAGTCGGCAATCAGCCCCAGCATTTT.

This rearrangement joins TRBV19 to TRBJ1-1; D is undetermined. V was shortened by 3 bases and J by 0 bases, with 8 bases between the two germline ends. CDR3 length equals 14 residues. From germline, CDR1 is LNHDA and CDR2 SQIVND (reference sequence). CDR3 sequence (DNA): TGTGCCAGTAGTATTCGGGAACTGAACACTGAAGCTTTCTTT. This sequence encodes CASSIRELNTEAFF.

In this sample, this clone turned up once. The rearrangement uses TRBV28 and TRBJ2-3; no reliable D call. V shed 5 bases and J shed 5 bases, with 14 bases lying between them. The CDR3 has 14 amino acids. The germline CDR1 and CDR2 sequences are MDHEN and SYDVKM. CDR3 sequence reads: CASSRTLWGDTQYF. CDR3 DNA: TGTGCCAGCAGTCGCACCTTGTGGGGAGATACGCAGTATTTT.

This clone was seen a single time. V and J are TRBV30 and TRBJ2-5; weak D call: TRBD1 (5 bases). The V end was cut by 2 bases, the J end by 4 bases, with 14 bases between. The CDR3 contains 14 residues. The V gene's germline CDR1 is GTSNPN and CDR2 SVGIG (reference sequence). The CDR3 bases are TGTGCCTGGAGTCGCCAGGGAAAGGCAGAGACCCAGTACTTC. This encodes CAWSRQGKAETQYF.